This T cell receptor beta chain was sequenced in a study of blood T cell repertoires in COVID-19. The overall study: T cells, B-cell-depleted T cells, or PBMCs supplied cDNA or gDNA.

This CDR3 comprises 11 residues. Germline CDR1 SGHTA, CDR2 FQGNSA. Here immunoSEQ multiplex PCR was the method, and the copy in TCRdb shows in-frame clones only, minus some. The repertoire holds approximately 50,000 clones, with 80% to 95% as singletons. About this clone itself: Sequence at one end of the junction differs from germline and may be a read error.

Sample: peripheral blood. This TCR was sampled from a man between 45 and 60 years old with active COVID-19. This chain joins TRBV7-2 and TRBJ1-2; D unclear. Here the CDR3 DNA reads TGTGCCAGCAGCTTAAGACTCAGCGGGGAATTC. Translating gives CASSLRLSGEF. Together with reference TRBV7-2 and TRBJ1-2, the CDR3 gives the full variable domain: GAGVSQSPSNKVTEKGKDVELRCDPISGHTALYWYRQSLGQGLEFLIYFQGNSAPDKSGLPSDRFSAERTGGSVSTLTIQRTQQEDSAVYLCASSLRLSGEFGSGTRLTVV.